A single T cell receptor beta chain is shown here with its context. Its recognized antigen is unknown. No qualities accompany the bases; no much larger clone lies one base away. The data are from a study of shared clonotypes between healthy human individuals (dated by TCRdb to between 2020 and 2021). Notes on the research overall: The cohort included a few men and a couple of women between 18 and 49 years of age. For each donor, CD4 naive and CD4 memory were each given three plates, CD8 naive was given two plates, and CD8 memory was given one plate. Between about 0.9 and 8.9 billion PBMCs per donor were obtained by leukapheresis. Blood TCR repertoires of a handful of healthy adults were deeply sequenced to estimate repertoire size and the extent of clonotype sharing between individuals. Different laboratories and diverse techniques were used to prepare libraries and sequence TCR repertoires, to increase sequencing depth and limit assay-specific biases. General conclusions and limits of the study: Roughly 5% of naive CD4, more than 3% of naive CD8, about 2.4% of memory CD4, and over 0.35% of memory CD8 clonotypes were shared across four donors. Sampling was restricted to blood, and TCR repertoires in tissue are likely to differ from TCR repertoires in blood. Incomplete sequencing was indicated by rarefaction of sorted-subset datasets, despite the large sequencing depth. The small number of donors limited the genetic and exposure-history diversity represented. Estimated clonotype richness was generally larger for naive than for memory subsets. Clonotypes shared by all four sorted-subset donors showed higher generation probabilities than non-shared clonotypes. Pairwise subsampling led to the expectation that sequencing depth would affect the degree of clonotype sharing among donors.

Healthy HIV-negative adults with no recently reported acute infections or vaccinations were included as donors. Only Caucasian adults living in Nashville, Tennessee, USA were represented among the donors. Magnetic negative selection was used to enrich CD4+ T cells, after which naive cells were positively selected on CD45RA and the negative fraction became the memory subset. Blood was obtained by leukapheresis, after which PBMCs were separated by Ficoll-Histopaque density gradient centrifugation and cryopreserved in liquid nitrogen vapor phase. Analytical flow cytometry was used to check the purity and quantity of every magnetically sorted T cell population. From each sorted fraction, genomic DNA was isolated and quantified by UV absorbance on a Nanodrop 2000c. Using the deep immunoSEQ assay, TCR CDR3 regions were amplified from genomic DNA by multiplex PCR. Extracted genomic DNA from each cell subset was distributed evenly across all wells of several immunoSEQ 96-well plates, and each plate was treated as a replicate. For sorted subsets, approximately 190 ng genomic DNA, equal to about 30,000 T cell genomes, was loaded into each replicate PCR. Purified libraries were measured with a Qubit 3.0 fluorometer, size-checked on a Bioanalyzer 2100, and measured again with the KAPA Library Quantification kit. Every immunoSEQ 96-well plate was sequenced on a dedicated single-read 150-cycle Illumina NextSeq 550 flow cell. For the original study's pipeline: Because the immunoSEQ output held only junctional sequences and lacked quality scores, the filtering could not match the filtering applied to full-length reads. Sequences were annotated with PyIR, a Python wrapper for IgBLAST v1.9, using IMGT germline references to assign V/J genes and CDR3. Reads were filtered out if the reads had weak V/J assignments (E-value above 1e-6), no CDR3, stop codons, out-of-frame junctions, or ambiguous translated residues. V3J clonotypes were defined by identical inferred V gene, J gene, and CDR3 amino acid sequence. The percentage overlap between two repertoires was calculated by dividing the number of shared unique clonotypes by the size of the smaller repertoire. Richness of each repertoire was evaluated using RTK rarefaction, the Chao1 estimator, and Recon v2.1 estimates of unobserved clonotypes. OLGA was used to compute generation probabilities for all TCRbeta clonotypes that the gDNA method yielded from a few donors. TCRdb holds this immuneACCESS table with in-frame rearrangements only. Some clones are missing; in checked studies, unresolved V genes explain under half, and the rest has no known cause. For V, J and clone size, that table is used; D and trimming come from the DNA. The sample table holds roughly 2.5 million clones, of which over 85% were seen once. Over 0.12% of the sample is taken by the ten largest.

The CDR3 measures 15 amino acids from cysteine to phenylalanine. The entry retains the CDR3 DNA only, 45 bases that are in frame from base 1. CDR1 and CDR2, per the germline V gene (reference sequence), are MNHEY and SMNVEV. Trimming takes 3 bases from V and 6 bases from J, and the germline ends sit 17 bases apart. The sequenced sample was naive CD4+ T cells sorted from blood. Reading the label with the study, this specimen's cell subset or site is: CD45RA+ positively selected. The sequence is built from TRBV27 and TRBJ1-2; TRBD1 is a weak D gene call, 6 bases matching. This clonotype was sampled from a man between 18 and 29 years old in good health. The DNA sequence is as follows: TGTGCCAGCAGTTTCGGTGAAGGGGGGGCTGATGGCTACACCTTC. It translates to CASSFGEGGADGYTF.